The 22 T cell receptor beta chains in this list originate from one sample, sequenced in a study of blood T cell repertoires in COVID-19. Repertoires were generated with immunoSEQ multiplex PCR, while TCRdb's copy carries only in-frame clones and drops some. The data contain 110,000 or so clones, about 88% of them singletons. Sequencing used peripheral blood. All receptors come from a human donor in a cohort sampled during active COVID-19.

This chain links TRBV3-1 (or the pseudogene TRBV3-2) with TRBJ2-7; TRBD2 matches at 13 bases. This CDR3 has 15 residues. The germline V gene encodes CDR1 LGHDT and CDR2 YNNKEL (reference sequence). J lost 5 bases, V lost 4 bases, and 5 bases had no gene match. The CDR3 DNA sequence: TGTGCCAGCAGCCTCGGACTAGCGGGAGACCACGAGCAGTACTTC. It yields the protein CASSLGLAGDHEQYF.

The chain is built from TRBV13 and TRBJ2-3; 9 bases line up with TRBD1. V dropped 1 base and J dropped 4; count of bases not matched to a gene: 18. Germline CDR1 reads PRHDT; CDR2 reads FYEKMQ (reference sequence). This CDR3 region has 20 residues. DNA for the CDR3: TGTGCCAGCAGCTTAGATAAGGCGGGACAGGGTTTGCCCGACCCAGATACGCAGTATTTT. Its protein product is CASSLDKAGQGLPDPDTQYF.

CDR3 residues: CASSAWDRGSYNEQFF. Written as DNA, the CDR3 is TGCGCCAGCAGTGCATGGGACAGGGGTTCCTACAATGAGCAGTTCTTC. The V call is TRBV5-1, the J call TRBJ2-1; 10 nucleotides align to TRBD1. Trimming removed 5 bases from V and 1 base from J; junction bases left unmatched: 6. The V gene's germline CDR1 is SGHRS and CDR2 YFSETQ. The CDR3 is made up of 16 amino acids.

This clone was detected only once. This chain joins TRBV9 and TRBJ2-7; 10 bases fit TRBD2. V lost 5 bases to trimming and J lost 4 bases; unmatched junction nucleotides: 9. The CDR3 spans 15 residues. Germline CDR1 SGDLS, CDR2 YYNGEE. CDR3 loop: CASSRSGRGSYEQYF. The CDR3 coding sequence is TGTGCCAGCAGTCGGAGCGGGAGGGGCTCTTACGAGCAGTACTTC.

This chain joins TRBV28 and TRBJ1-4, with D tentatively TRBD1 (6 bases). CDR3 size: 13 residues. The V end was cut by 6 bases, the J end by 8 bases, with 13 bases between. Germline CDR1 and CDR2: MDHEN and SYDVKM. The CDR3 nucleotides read TGTGCCAGCAGCCGTGGGGGCGGGGAAAAACTGTTTTTT. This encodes CASSRGGGEKLFF.

The CDR3 nucleotides read TGTGCCAGCAGCTCCTGGGCTTTCACAGATACGCAGTATTTT. It yields the protein CASSSWAFTDTQYF. The chain couples TRBV7-2 to TRBJ2-3, with no clear D. The CDR3 loop spans 14 amino acids. The germline CDR1 and CDR2 sequences are SGHTA and FQGNSA. V lost 4 bases to trimming and J lost 2 bases, with 10 bases between them.

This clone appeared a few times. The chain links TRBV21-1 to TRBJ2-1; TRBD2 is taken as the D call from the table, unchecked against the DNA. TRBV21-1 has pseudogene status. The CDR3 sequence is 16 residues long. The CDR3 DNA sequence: TGTGCCAGCAGCAAACGTGTGGGAGACTTCTACAATGAGCAGTTCTTC. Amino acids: CASSKRVGDFYNEQFF.

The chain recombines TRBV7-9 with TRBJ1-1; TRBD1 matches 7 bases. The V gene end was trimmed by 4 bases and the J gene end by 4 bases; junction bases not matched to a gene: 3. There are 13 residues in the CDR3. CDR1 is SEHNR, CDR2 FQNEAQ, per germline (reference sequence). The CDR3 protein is CASSYPGGTEAFF. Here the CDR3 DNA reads TGTGCCAGCAGCTACCCAGGGGGCACTGAAGCTTTCTTT.

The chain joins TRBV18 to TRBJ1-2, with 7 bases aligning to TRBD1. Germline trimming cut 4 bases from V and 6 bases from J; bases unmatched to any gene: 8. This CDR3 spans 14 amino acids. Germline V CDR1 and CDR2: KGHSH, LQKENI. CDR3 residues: CASSLETGQDGYTF. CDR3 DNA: TGTGCCAGCTCACTGGAGACAGGGCAAGATGGCTACACCTTC.

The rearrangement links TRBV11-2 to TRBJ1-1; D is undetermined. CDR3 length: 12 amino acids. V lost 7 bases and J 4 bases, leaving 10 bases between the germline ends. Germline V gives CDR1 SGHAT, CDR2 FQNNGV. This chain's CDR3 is CASNLGSTEAFF. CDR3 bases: TGTGCCAGCAACCTGGGCAGCACTGAAGCTTTCTTT.

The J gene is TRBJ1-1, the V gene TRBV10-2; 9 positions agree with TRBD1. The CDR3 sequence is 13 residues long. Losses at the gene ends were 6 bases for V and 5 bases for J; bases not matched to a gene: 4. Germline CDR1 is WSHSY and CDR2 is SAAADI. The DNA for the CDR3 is TGCGCCAGCAGCGCGGACAGGGGAACTGAAGCTTTCTTT. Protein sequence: CASSADRGTEAFF.

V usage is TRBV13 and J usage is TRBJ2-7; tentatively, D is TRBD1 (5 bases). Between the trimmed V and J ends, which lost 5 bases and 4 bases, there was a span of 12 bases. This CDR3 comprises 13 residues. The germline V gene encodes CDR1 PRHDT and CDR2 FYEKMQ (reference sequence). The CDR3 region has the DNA TGTGCCAGCAGCATGTCGACAGAGTACGAGCAGTACTTC. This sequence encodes CASSMSTEYEQYF.

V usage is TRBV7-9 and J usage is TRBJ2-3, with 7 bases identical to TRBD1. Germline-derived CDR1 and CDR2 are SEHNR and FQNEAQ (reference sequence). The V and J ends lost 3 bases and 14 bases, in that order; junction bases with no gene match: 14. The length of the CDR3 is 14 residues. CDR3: CASSFVEGATLGYF. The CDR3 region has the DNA TGTGCCAGCAGCTTTGTCGAGGGGGCCACTTTAGGGTATTTT. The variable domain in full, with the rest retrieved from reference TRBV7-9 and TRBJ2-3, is DTGVSQNPRHKITKRGQNVTFRCDPISEHNRLYWYRQTLGQGPEFLTYFQNEAQLEKSRLLSDRFSAERPKGSFSTLEIQRTEQGDSAMYLCASSFVEGATLGYFGPGTRLTVL.

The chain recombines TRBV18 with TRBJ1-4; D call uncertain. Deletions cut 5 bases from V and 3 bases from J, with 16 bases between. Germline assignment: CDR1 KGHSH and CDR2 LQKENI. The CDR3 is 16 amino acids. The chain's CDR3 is CASSSFLTDANEKLFF. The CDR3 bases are TGTGCCAGCTCATCATTCCTTACAGATGCTAATGAAAAACTGTTTTTT.

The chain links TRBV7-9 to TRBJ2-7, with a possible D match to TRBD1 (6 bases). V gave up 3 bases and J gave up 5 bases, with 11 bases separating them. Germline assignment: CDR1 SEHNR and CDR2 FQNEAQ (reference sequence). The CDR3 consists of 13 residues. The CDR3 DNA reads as TGTGCCAGCAGCTTTGGGACAACTAACGAGCAGTACTTC. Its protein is CASSFGTTNEQYF.

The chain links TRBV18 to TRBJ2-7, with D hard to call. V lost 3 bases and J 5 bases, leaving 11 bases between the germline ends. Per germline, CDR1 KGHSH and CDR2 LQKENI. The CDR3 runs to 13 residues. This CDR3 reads CASSPSEPDEQYF. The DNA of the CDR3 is TGTGCCAGCTCACCGAGCGAGCCGGACGAGCAGTACTTC.

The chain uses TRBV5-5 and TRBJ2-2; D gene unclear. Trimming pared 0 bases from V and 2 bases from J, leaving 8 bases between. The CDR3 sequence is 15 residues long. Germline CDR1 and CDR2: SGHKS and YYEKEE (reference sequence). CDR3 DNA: TGTGCCAGCAGCTTGGGTCTAGTAAACACCGGGGAGCTGTTTTTT. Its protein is CASSLGLVNTGELFF.

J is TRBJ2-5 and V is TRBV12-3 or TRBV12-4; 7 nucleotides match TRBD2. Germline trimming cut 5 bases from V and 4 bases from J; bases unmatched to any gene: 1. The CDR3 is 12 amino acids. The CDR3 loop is CASSRGVETQYF. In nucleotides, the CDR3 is TGTGCCAGCAGTCGGGGGGTAGAGACCCAGTACTTC.

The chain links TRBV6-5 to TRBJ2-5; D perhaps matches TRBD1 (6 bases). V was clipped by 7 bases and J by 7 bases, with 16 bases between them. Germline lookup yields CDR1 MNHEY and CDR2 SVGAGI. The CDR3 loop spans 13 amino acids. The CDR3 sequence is CASTDRTGGTQYF. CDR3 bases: TGTGCCAGCACCGACAGGACCGGTGGGACCCAGTACTTC.

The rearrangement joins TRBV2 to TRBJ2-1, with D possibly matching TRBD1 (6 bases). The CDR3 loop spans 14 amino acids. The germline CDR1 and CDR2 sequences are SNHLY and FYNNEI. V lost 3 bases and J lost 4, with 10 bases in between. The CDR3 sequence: CASSESQGYNEQFF. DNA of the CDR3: TGTGCCAGCAGTGAGTCACAGGGATACAATGAGCAGTTCTTC.

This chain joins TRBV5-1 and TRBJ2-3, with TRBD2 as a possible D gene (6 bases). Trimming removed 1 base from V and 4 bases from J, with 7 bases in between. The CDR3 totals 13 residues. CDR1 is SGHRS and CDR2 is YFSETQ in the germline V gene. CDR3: CASSLSGADTQYF. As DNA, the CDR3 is TGCGCCAGCAGCTTGTCGGGGGCAGATACGCAGTATTTT.

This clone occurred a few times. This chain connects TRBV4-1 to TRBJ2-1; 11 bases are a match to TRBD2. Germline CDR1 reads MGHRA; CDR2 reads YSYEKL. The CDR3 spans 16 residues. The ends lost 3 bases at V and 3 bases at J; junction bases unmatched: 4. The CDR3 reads CASSQTGTSGYNEQFF. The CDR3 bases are TGCGCCAGCAGCCAGACCGGGACTAGCGGCTACAATGAGCAGTTCTTC.